This TCR beta chain emerged from a study of T-cell memory formation after mild COVID-19 (dated by TCRdb to about 2021). Looking at the study overall: TCR sequence clusters from the two donors were largely donor specific. T-cell clones expanding and contracting after mild COVID-19 in a couple of donors were tracked by longitudinal TCRalpha and TCRbeta repertoire sequencing. Two young, previously healthy adult volunteers, one female and one male, were included in the cohort.

PBMCs were isolated by Ficoll-Paque density gradient centrifugation. V has 4 bases trimmed and J has 3 bases trimmed; junction bases matching no gene number 15. Including cysteine and phenylalanine, the CDR3 has 18 amino acids. The only DNA kept is the CDR3, 54 bases in frame from the first base. Per the germline V gene, SGHNT is the CDR1 and YENEEA is the CDR2. Results the study describes overall, beyond this receptor: The second-wave clones that peaked on day 37 were not confirmed to be SARS-CoV-2 specific. From day 15 to 85, contracting clones showed balanced CD4/CD8 phenotypes, whereas a second wave of clones that expanded from day 15 to 37 leaned towards CD4+. Contracting CD4+ clones were found mainly in CM and EM memory subsets, while CD8+ clones were enriched in EMRA. Only a couple of mild cases were covered in the study, and larger cohorts including severe cases with pre-infection samples were considered necessary. Some responding clones were detected in pre-infection memory, suggesting pre-existing cross-reactive memory T cells joined the SARS-CoV-2 response.

This clonotype was observed a handful of times. What this receptor recognizes is not known. Nothing much larger sits one base from this clone, and base qualities are not available. TCRdb names Illumina NovaSeq 6000 as the instrument used. cDNA libraries for TCRalpha and TCRbeta were prepared by 5'RACE using constant-segment primers, with sample barcodes and unique molecular identifiers added. RNA was extracted from every sample with Trizol reagent. Libraries were amplified in two PCR steps, with a second sample barcode and Illumina TruSeq adapters added in the second step. Sequencing of libraries was performed on an Illumina NovaSeq with 2 x 150 bp paired-end reads. In the authors' own workflow: Demultiplexing of reads and collapsing into UMI-guided consensus sequences were performed with migec v1.2.7. Using mixcr v2.1.11, UMI consensuses were aligned to TRA and TRB V and J templates and then assembled into clonotypes. Expanded or contracted clonotypes were those called significant by both edgeR and NoisET, with noise models trained on biological replicates. edgeR calls used a false discovery rate-adjusted p below 0.01 and a log2 fold-change threshold of 1. As an exploratory analysis of dynamics, max-normalized trajectories of the 1000 most abundant clonotypes were examined by PCA with hierarchical clustering. Separately sequenced CD4+ and CD8+ repertoires were used to assign the CD4 or CD8 phenotype of responding clones. In TCRdb, the public reads were trimmed at Q25 with fastp and aligned with MiXCR, with productive beta chains retained. Identical CDR3 protein sequences are pooled into one entry, listed with their most common genes and DNA. The V and J calls, along with clone size, are taken from TCRdb and not from the paper's own processing. For this sample there are 560,000 or so distinct CDR3 sequences; about 18% appear just once. Of the sample, roughly 8% is held by the ten largest clones.

This receptor chain uses TRBV11-3 and TRBJ2-7, with 10 middle bases fitting TRBD2. This clonotype was obtained from an adult woman who had mild COVID-19 (a few samples of this study predate the infection). The sample titles of this study are shuffled in the database, so cell type and time point are left out; the donor was told from shared clones. The sequenced sample consisted of PBMCs or a T cell subset sorted from them (not recorded which). The nucleotides read TGTGCCAGCAGCTCCTTTAGGGGGATACTAGCGGGAAGCTACGAGCAGTACTTC. It translates as CASSSFRGILAGSYEQYF.